The 30 T cell receptor beta chains reported below all come from one sample, sequenced in a study of blood T cell repertoires in COVID-19 (dated by TCRdb to 2018 to 2020). The library relied on the immunoSEQ multiplex PCR assay. The table comes from immuneACCESS by way of TCRdb, which keeps in-frame sequences with V and J called. Part of the clones is missing from these tables; in studies checked, under half for an unresolved V gene and the rest for unknown reasons. The sample table records 65,000 to 95,000 clones; approximately 90% of these occur just once. 2.5% to 3.5% of the sample comes from the top ten. The sample comprised peripheral blood. The receptors shown here come from a man aged 70-80 years with active or convalescent COVID-19.

The genes are TRBV3-1 (or the pseudogene TRBV3-2) and TRBJ1-5; D remains ambiguous. V gave up 1 base and J gave up 2 bases, with 9 bases separating them. Germline V gene lookup returns CDR1 LGHDT and CDR2 YNNKEL (reference sequence). CDR3 length: 15 amino acids. CDR3 sequence reads: CASSQGVQGNQPQHF. In DNA form, the CDR3 reads TGTGCCAGCAGCCAAGGGGTCCAGGGCAATCAGCCCCAGCATTTT.

The CDR3 sequence: CASSLSGNVFQPQHF. The CDR3 nucleotides are TGTGCCAGCAGTTTGTCAGGGAATGTTTTTCAGCCCCAGCATTTT. V gene TRBV28 combines with J gene TRBJ1-5, with D maybe TRBD1 (5 bases). V lost 3 bases, J lost 6 bases, and 15 bases lay in between. CDR1 is MDHEN, CDR2 SYDVKM, per germline. CDR3 length: 15 amino acids.

The chain couples TRBV28 to TRBJ1-1; maybe TRBD1 (5 bases). V lost 11 bases and J lost 4, with 14 bases in between. Germline values: CDR1 MDHEN, CDR2 SYDVKM. The CDR3 spans 12 residues. CDR3 residues: CAAGRAGTEAFF. In DNA form, the CDR3 reads TGTGCCGCGGGGCGGGCGGGCACTGAAGCTTTCTTT.

The chain uses TRBV5-4 and TRBJ1-2; no clear D gene. In germline, CDR1 is SGHNT, CDR2 YYREEE (reference sequence). The CDR3 is 14 residues long. The V and J ends lost 0 bases and 7 bases respectively, with 13 bases between them. This CDR3 is CASSLVSGGSGYTF. As DNA, the CDR3 is TGTGCCAGCAGCTTGGTATCGGGTGGCAGTGGCTACACCTTC.

The genes are TRBV18 and TRBJ2-5; 8 positions match TRBD2. Germline V gives CDR1 KGHSH, CDR2 LQKENI. The CDR3 is made up of 16 amino acids. J was trimmed by 4 bases and V by 5 bases; bases with no gene match: 12. The CDR3: CASSSTAGGGGETQYF. The CDR3 DNA sequence: TGTGCCAGCTCATCCACGGCGGGAGGCGGTGGAGAGACCCAGTACTTC.

V and J are TRBV10-1 and TRBJ2-1; D might be TRBD2 (5 bases). The length of the CDR3 is 15 residues. Germline assignment: CDR1 WNHNN and CDR2 SYGVQD (reference sequence). Trimming left V 0 bases short and J 9 bases short, with 15 bases between. CDR3 residues: CASSESGVGNTEQFF. CDR3 coding DNA: TGCGCCAGCAGTGAGTCCGGGGTAGGGAATACTGAGCAGTTCTTC.

The genes are TRBV10-1 and TRBJ1-3; D call uncertain. V was pared by 3 bases and J by 0 bases, with 9 bases between. This CDR3 comprises 15 residues. Germline CDR1 and CDR2: WNHNN and SYGVQD (reference sequence). CDR3 coding DNA: TGCGCCAGCAGTGACGGGGTCCACTCTGGAAACACCATATATTTT. Protein product: CASSDGVHSGNTIYF.

This sequence joins TRBV19 and TRBJ1-2, with unresolved D. The V gene's germline CDR1 is LNHDA and CDR2 SQIVND (reference sequence). The CDR3 runs to 15 residues. Trimming pared 4 bases from V and 2 bases from J, leaving 14 bases between. CDR3 region: CASSTSGRSNYGYTF. The DNA for the CDR3 is TGTGCCAGTAGTACTTCGGGGAGGTCAAACTATGGCTACACCTTC.

This chain uses TRBV28 with TRBJ2-2, with D maybe TRBD1 (5 bases). CDR3 length: 16 residues. V lost 3 bases and J 2 bases, leaving 13 bases between the germline ends. The V gene's germline CDR1 is MDHEN and CDR2 SYDVKM. Here the CDR3 DNA reads TGTGCCAGCAGTTTTGGTAGGGGTAGTAACACCGGGGAGCTGTTTTTT. It encodes CASSFGRGSNTGELFF.

The V gene is TRBV6-1, the J gene TRBJ1-3; a possible D gene is TRBD1 (6 bases). The germline V gene encodes CDR1 MNHNS and CDR2 SASEGT. V was shortened by 0 bases and J by 4 bases, with 13 bases between the two germline ends. This CDR3 comprises 16 residues. In DNA form, the CDR3 reads TGTGCCAGCAGTGAAGCAACCCCAGGGGTCGGAAACACCATATATTTT. It is translated as CASSEATPGVGNTIYF.

This chain joins TRBV7-9 and TRBJ2-1; TRBD2 matches 11 bases. Trimming cost V 11 bases and J 8 bases; bases outside gene matches: 14. The CDR3 has 15 residues. CDR1 and CDR2 from the germline V gene are SEHNR and FQNEAQ (reference sequence). CDR3 sequence: CAGTGPLAGGYEQFF. The CDR3 nucleotides read TGTGCCGGCACAGGGCCCCTAGCGGGAGGTTATGAGCAGTTCTTC.

The chain employs TRBV7-9 and TRBJ2-3, with D perhaps TRBD1 (5 bases). The CDR3 sequence is 17 residues long. Trimming removed 3 bases at V and 4 bases at J, with 20 bases between. Per germline, CDR1 SEHNR and CDR2 FQNEAQ (reference sequence). DNA for the CDR3: TGTGCCAGCAGCTTTTCAGGGCCGGTGGGCCGGTCAGATACGCAGTATTTT. Its translation is CASSFSGPVGRSDTQYF.

The chain links TRBV6-5 to TRBJ1-2, with TRBD1 matching over 7 bases. The CDR3 runs 15 residues. The ends lost 6 bases at V and 2 bases at J; junction bases unmatched: 9. Germline V gives CDR1 MNHEY, CDR2 SVGAGI. The CDR3 region has the DNA TGTGCCAGCAGATTTGGGACAGCCTCCAACTATGGCTACACCTTC. Translation: CASRFGTASNYGYTF.

This chain joins TRBV18 and TRBJ2-5; 7 bases line up with TRBD1. Unmatched junction bases numbered 4, after V lost 1 base and J lost 2 bases. The CDR3 loop spans 15 amino acids. Looked up from germline, CDR1 is KGHSH and CDR2 is LQKENI. The CDR3 DNA reads TGTGCCAGCTCACCACAAGCAGGGGGACAAGAGACCCAGTACTTC. Translation gives CASSPQAGGQETQYF.

This clone was counted at least ten times. CDR3 sequence (DNA): TGTGCCAGCAACGAGGTTGGTGGCAATCAGCCCCAGCATTTT. Residues: CASNEVGGNQPQHF. The chain recombines TRBV7-2 with TRBJ1-5; D not resolved. The V gene's germline CDR1 is SGHTA and CDR2 FQGNSA. Trimming stripped 7 bases from V and 2 bases from J, with 12 bases between. The CDR3 contains 14 residues.

The chain combines TRBV23-1 with TRBJ1-1; maybe TRBD1 (6 bases). TRBV23-1 is assigned to the ORF class and has an uncertain function. V was trimmed by 4 bases and J by 5 bases, leaving 17 bases between them. The CDR3 sequence is 15 residues long. CDR3 coding DNA: TGCGCCAGCAGTCCCCTCCGGGTCAGGGGTACTGAAGCTTTCTTT. Translating it yields CASSPLRVRGTEAFF.

The gene calls are TRBV9 and TRBJ2-1, with 9 positions matching TRBD2. J was trimmed by 1 base and V by 0 bases; bases with no gene match: 5. The CDR3 loop spans 17 amino acids. Germline-derived CDR1 and CDR2 are SGDLS and YYNGEE. DNA for the CDR3: TGTGCCAGCAGCGTAGAACCGAGCGGGGGGTCCTACAATGAGCAGTTCTTC. This sequence encodes CASSVEPSGGSYNEQFF.

The rearrangement links TRBV9 to TRBJ2-5; 8 bases agree with TRBD1. Looked up from germline, CDR1 is SGDLS and CDR2 is YYNGEE. V lost 4 bases and J lost 4; bases outside the gene matches: 6. CDR3 length equals 14 residues. The CDR3 here is CASSSRTGSETQYF. CDR3 sequence (DNA): TGTGCCAGCAGCTCCCGGACAGGGTCAGAGACCCAGTACTTC.

V gene TRBV19 combines with J gene TRBJ1-2, with 7 bases aligning to TRBD1. This CDR3 comprises 15 residues. V was pared by 6 bases and J by 7 bases, with 14 bases of the junction left unmatched. Germline V gene data show CDR1 as LNHDA and CDR2 as SQIVND (reference sequence). The CDR3 DNA is TGTGCCAGTAGCCTACAGGGGATTCGTGGGAGTGGCTACACCTTC. Translating it yields CASSLQGIRGSGYTF. Combining the CDR3 with reference TRBV19 and TRBJ1-2 gives the whole variable domain DGGITQSPKYLFRKEGQNVTLSCEQNLNHDAMYWYRQDPGQGLRLIYYSQIVNDFQKGDIAEGYSVSREKKESFPLTVTSAQKNPTAFYLCASSLQGIRGSGYTFGSGTRLTVV.

The CDR3 is CASSLGESSSLPLHF. In DNA form, the CDR3 reads TGTGCCAGCAGCTTAGGAGAGTCTAGCAGTTTGCCCCTCCACTTT. The chain has TRBV11-3 and TRBJ1-6; D is undetermined. From germline, CDR1 is SGHNT and CDR2 YENEEA. The CDR3 is made up of 15 amino acids. V dropped 1 base and J dropped 13 bases, with 17 bases sitting between them.

This chain joins TRBV6-5 and TRBJ2-3; 7 bases are shared with TRBD1. The CDR3 sequence is 16 residues long. V was pared by 4 bases and J by 4 bases, with 11 bases of the junction left unmatched. Germline V gene sequence: CDR1 MNHEY, CDR2 SVGAGI. The DNA for the CDR3 is TGTGCCAGCAGTTCCCCCTCGGGACAGAGTTCAGATACGCAGTATTTT. This sequence encodes CASSSPSGQSSDTQYF.

DNA of the CDR3: TGTGCCAGCAGACCTGACACTGCAACTAATGAAAAACTGTTTTTT. Protein sequence: CASRPDTATNEKLFF. V and J are TRBV6-5 and TRBJ1-4; D is unresolved. V lost 6 bases to trimming and J lost 0 bases, with 11 bases between them. The V gene's germline CDR1 is MNHEY and CDR2 SVGAGI. This CDR3 is 15 amino acids long.

The chain is built from TRBV27 and TRBJ2-7, with 9 positions matching TRBD2. CDR3 length equals 16 residues. V lost 6 bases to trimming and J lost 4 bases; unmatched junction nucleotides: 13. Germline V gene data show CDR1 as MNHEY and CDR2 as SMNVEV (reference sequence). CDR3 amino acids: CASSRLGASGAYEQYF. Written as DNA, the CDR3 is TGTGCCAGCAGCCGGTTAGGGGCTAGCGGGGCATACGAGCAGTACTTC.

The chain uses TRBV2 and TRBJ2-1, with 8 nucleotides matching TRBD2. J lost 4 bases, V lost 5 bases, and 7 bases had no gene match. CDR3 length: 15 residues. The germline V gene has CDR1 SNHLY and CDR2 FYNNEI. CDR3 in amino acids: CASSPLSGGYNEQFF. The DNA of the CDR3 is TGTGCCAGCAGTCCTCTAAGCGGGGGTTACAATGAGCAGTTCTTC.

The chain employs TRBV2 and TRBJ1-4; D unclear. The CDR3 is made up of 14 amino acids. The germline V gene has CDR1 SNHLY and CDR2 FYNNEI. Trimming took 3 bases from V and 3 from J, leaving 8 bases between them. CDR3 nucleotides: TGTGCCAGCAGTGAGCGAGTTGCTAATGAAAAACTGTTTTTT. Protein product: CASSERVANEKLFF. Using reference TRBV2 and TRBJ1-4 for the parts outside the CDR3, the full variable domain is EPEVTQTPSHQVTQMGQEVILRCVPISNHLYFYWYRQILGQKVEFLVSFYNNEISEKSEIFDDQFSVERPDGSNFTLKIRSTKLEDSAMYFCASSERVANEKLFFGSGTQLSVL.

This rearrangement joins TRBV19 to TRBJ1-2; 9 positions agree with TRBD1. This CDR3 has 13 amino acids. Trimming at V came to 4 bases and at J to 8 bases, leaving 5 bases not matched to a gene. Looked up from germline, CDR1 is LNHDA and CDR2 is SQIVND (reference sequence). CDR3 sequence reads: CASSRDRVGGYTF. CDR3 sequence (DNA): TGTGCCAGTAGTAGGGACAGGGTGGGAGGCTACACCTTC.

This chain links TRBV6-1 with TRBJ1-4; D possibly corresponds to TRBD1 (6 bases). Looked up from germline, CDR1 is MNHNS and CDR2 is SASEGT. V lost 2 bases and J lost 4, with 11 bases in between. The CDR3 is 15 residues long. CDR3 nucleotides: TGTGCCAGCAGTGAAATCAGGGGAAATAATGAAAAACTGTTTTTT. This codes for CASSEIRGNNEKLFF.

The rearrangement joins TRBV5-1 to TRBJ1-1; D gene uncertain. Trimming left V 4 bases short and J 5 bases short, with 12 bases between. This CDR3 region has 13 residues. Germline CDR1 SGHRS, CDR2 YFSETQ. The CDR3 DNA reads as TGCGCCAGCAGCGGCGGGGTGGGGACTGAAGCTTTCTTT. Translation: CASSGGVGTEAFF.

This clone was seen more than once but under ten times. The chain recombines TRBV5-1 with TRBJ2-7; 8 nucleotides match TRBD1. Germline V gives CDR1 SGHRS, CDR2 YFSETQ. The CDR3 contains 16 residues. Losses at the gene ends were 0 bases for V and 2 bases for J; bases not matched to a gene: 7. The CDR3 region is CASSLARDRSPYEQYF. CDR3 sequence (DNA): TGCGCCAGCAGCTTGGCGCGGGACAGGAGCCCCTACGAGCAGTACTTC.

J is TRBJ1-1 and V is TRBV27, with TRBD1 matching 8 bases. Germline V gene lookup returns CDR1 MNHEY and CDR2 SMNVEV (reference sequence). CDR3 length equals 17 residues. V was clipped by 5 bases and J by 5 bases; unmatched bases: 16. The CDR3 reads CASSPPWTGLPGTEAFF. The CDR3 nucleotides are TGTGCCAGCAGTCCACCTTGGACAGGGCTCCCGGGTACTGAAGCTTTCTTT.